Below, 9 T cell receptor beta chains from the same sample are listed, as sequenced in a study of blood T cell repertoires in COVID-19. Using immunoSEQ multiplex PCR, the repertoire was profiled, and TCRdb retains in-frame clones only, with some absent. The sample contains approximately 190,000 clones, over 70% of which appear only once. The sequencing input was peripheral blood. The receptors stem from a man in his sixties with acute or convalescent COVID-19.

For this clone: Other DNA sequences in this sample translate to the same CDR3. The chain couples TRBV30 to TRBJ2-5; no clear D. The CDR3 has 11 residues. Trimming left V 2 bases short and J 2 bases short, with 3 bases between. Looked up from germline, CDR1 is GTSNPN and CDR2 is SVGIG (reference sequence). The CDR3: CAWSPQETQYF. As DNA, the CDR3 is TGTGCCTGGAGTCCACAAGAGACCCAGTACTTC.

This chain joins TRBV25-1 and TRBJ2-2; 8 bases line up with TRBD2. The CDR3 is made up of 17 amino acids. Unmatched junction bases numbered 6, after V lost 0 bases and J lost 3 bases. Looked up from germline, CDR1 is MGHDK and CDR2 is SYGVNS. This CDR3 reads CASSEYSGTDDTGELFF. CDR3 DNA sequence: TGTGCCAGCAGTGAATATAGCGGGACGGATGACACCGGGGAGCTGTTTTTT.

Here the CDR3 DNA reads TGTGCCATCAGTGAGTTAGGGACTCGCTACGAGCAGTACTTC. This encodes CAISELGTRYEQYF. The chain couples TRBV10-3 to TRBJ2-7; possibly TRBD2 for D (6 bases). Trimming took 1 base from V and 3 from J, leaving 10 bases between them. The CDR3 spans 14 residues. The germline V gene has CDR1 ENHRY and CDR2 SYGVKD.

This chain connects TRBV7-3 to TRBJ2-3; TRBD2 agrees at 11 bases. This CDR3 has 18 residues. Germline CDR1 is SGHTA and CDR2 is FQGTGA. The V segment lost 4 bases and the J segment 6 bases; nucleotides outside the gene matches: 15. The CDR3 bases are TGTGCCAGCAGCTCCGCCGGGCGGCTAGCGGGGGGCGGCGATACGCAGTATTTT. It yields the protein CASSSAGRLAGGGDTQYF.

The V and J genes are TRBV16 and TRBJ1-6; 8 positions agree with TRBD1. The CDR3 loop spans 13 amino acids. CDR1 KGHSY and CDR2 FQNENV come from the germline V gene. J was trimmed by 13 bases and V by 4 bases; bases with no gene match: 6. CDR3 amino acids: CASSLDRGGPLHF. The CDR3 DNA reads TGTGCCAGCAGCCTTGACAGGGGAGGGCCCCTCCACTTT.

This chain connects TRBV29-1 to TRBJ1-1; TRBD1 matches 8 bases. Per germline, CDR1 SQVTM and CDR2 ANQGSEA. J lost 1 base, V lost 4 bases, and 8 bases had no gene match. This CDR3 spans 15 amino acids. CDR3 in amino acids: CSVGSRTGGNTEAFF. The CDR3 bases are TGCAGCGTTGGTTCCCGAACAGGGGGGAACACTGAAGCTTTCTTT. The variable domain in full, with the rest retrieved from reference TRBV29-1 and TRBJ1-1, is SAVISQKPSRDICQRGTSLTIQCQVDSQVTMMFWYRQQPGQSLTLIATANQGSEATYESGFVIDKFPISRPNLTFSTLTVSNMSPEDSSIYLCSVGSRTGGNTEAFFGQGTRLTVV.

The rearrangement joins TRBV18 to TRBJ2-7; 9 bases map to TRBD1. Germline V gene lookup returns CDR1 KGHSH and CDR2 LQKENI. After removal of 3 bases from V and 6 bases from J, the junction contained 3 bases not matched to a gene. The CDR3 extends over 13 amino acids. The CDR3 DNA sequence: TGTGCCAGCTCACCGGGACAGGGTATCGAGCAGTACTTC. It encodes CASSPGQGIEQYF.

V and J are TRBV6-5 and TRBJ1-3, with a possible D match to TRBD1 (6 bases). The germline V and J ends were trimmed by 2 bases and 2 bases, with 13 bases remaining between them. Germline V gives CDR1 MNHEY, CDR2 SVGAGI. This CDR3 has 16 residues. CDR3 amino acids: CASSYGLRDTGNTIYF. CDR3 bases: TGTGCCAGCAGTTACGGACTGAGGGACACTGGAAACACCATATATTTT.

The chain is built from TRBV9 and TRBJ2-5, with 10 bases fitting TRBD1. Germline values: CDR1 SGDLS, CDR2 YYNGEE. This CDR3 contains 16 residues. Losses at the gene ends were 3 bases for V and 4 bases for J; bases not matched to a gene: 9. The CDR3 region has the DNA TGTGCCAGCAGCGCTTCGACAGGGGGCAGGTTAGAGACCCAGTACTTC. This sequence encodes CASSASTGGRLETQYF.